This TCR beta chain was captured in a study of OX40 agonist ivuxolimab in advanced cancers. Study observations and caveats: Relative to CD4+ cells, CD8+ T cells on average had more expanded clones.

As for this clone: The antigen remains undetermined.

The method was immunoSEQ multiplex PCR; TCRdb's version includes in-frame clones alone and lacks a portion of them. The sample lists approximately 74,000 clones; 85% were seen once. The sequenced sample was CD4+ or CD8+ T cells sorted from blood, obtained in a trial of the OX40 agonist ivuxolimab. This receptor was identified in an adult with an advanced solid tumor such as melanoma, head and neck, liver or kidney cancer.

The CDR3: CASSVTGGNEKLFF. The CDR3 bases are TGTGCCAGTAGTGTCACAGGGGGGAATGAAAAACTGTTTTTT. The chain carries TRBV19 and TRBJ1-4; TRBD1 matches at 8 bases. This CDR3 is 14 amino acids long. V lost 5 bases and J lost 5; bases outside the gene matches: 4. Germline-derived CDR1 and CDR2 are LNHDA and SQIVND (reference sequence).